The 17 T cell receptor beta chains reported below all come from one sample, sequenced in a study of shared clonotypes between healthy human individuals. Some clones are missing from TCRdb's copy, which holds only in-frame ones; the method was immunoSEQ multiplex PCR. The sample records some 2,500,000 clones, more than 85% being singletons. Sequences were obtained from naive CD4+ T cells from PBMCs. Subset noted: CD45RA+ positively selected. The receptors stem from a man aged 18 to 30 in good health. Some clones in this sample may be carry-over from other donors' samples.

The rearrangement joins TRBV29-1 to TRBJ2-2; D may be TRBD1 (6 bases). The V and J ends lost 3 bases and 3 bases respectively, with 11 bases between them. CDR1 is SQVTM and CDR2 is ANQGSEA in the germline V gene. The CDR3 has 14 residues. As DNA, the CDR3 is TGCAGCGTTGAGACCACAGGGTACACCGGGGAGCTGTTTTTT. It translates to CSVETTGYTGELFF.

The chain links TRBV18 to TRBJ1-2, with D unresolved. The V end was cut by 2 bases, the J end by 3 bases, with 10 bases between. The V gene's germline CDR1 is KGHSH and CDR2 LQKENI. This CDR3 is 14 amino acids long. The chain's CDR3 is CASSPNTGDYGYTF. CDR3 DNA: TGTGCCAGCTCACCAAATACCGGGGACTATGGCTACACCTTC.

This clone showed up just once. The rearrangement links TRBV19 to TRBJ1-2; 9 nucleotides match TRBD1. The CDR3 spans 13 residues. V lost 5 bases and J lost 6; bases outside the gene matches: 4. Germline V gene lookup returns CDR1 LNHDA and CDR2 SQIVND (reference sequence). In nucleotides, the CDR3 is TGTGCCAGTAGTCATCGGACAGGGGATGGCTACACCTTC. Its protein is CASSHRTGDGYTF. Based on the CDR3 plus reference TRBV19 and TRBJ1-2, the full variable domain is DGGITQSPKYLFRKEGQNVTLSCEQNLNHDAMYWYRQDPGQGLRLIYYSQIVNDFQKGDIAEGYSVSREKKESFPLTVTSAQKNPTAFYLCASSHRTGDGYTFGSGTRLTVV.

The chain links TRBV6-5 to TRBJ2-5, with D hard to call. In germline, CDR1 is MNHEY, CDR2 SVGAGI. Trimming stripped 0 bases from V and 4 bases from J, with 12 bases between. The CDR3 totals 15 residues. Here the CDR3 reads CASSYSGRRPETQYF. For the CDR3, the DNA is TGTGCCAGCAGTTACTCCGGGCGGAGACCAGAGACCCAGTACTTC.

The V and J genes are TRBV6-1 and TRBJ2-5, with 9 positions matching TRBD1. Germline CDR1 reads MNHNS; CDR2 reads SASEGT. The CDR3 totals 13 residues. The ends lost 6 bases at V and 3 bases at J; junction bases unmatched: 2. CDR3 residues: CASSWTGEETQYF. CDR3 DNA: TGTGCCAGCAGCTGGACAGGGGAAGAGACCCAGTACTTC.

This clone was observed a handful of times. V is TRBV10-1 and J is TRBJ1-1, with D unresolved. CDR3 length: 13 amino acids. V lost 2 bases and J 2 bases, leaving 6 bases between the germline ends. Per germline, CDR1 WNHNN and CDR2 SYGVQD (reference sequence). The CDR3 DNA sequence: TGCGCCAGCAGTGAGGCGGCCAACACTGAAGCTTTCTTT. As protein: CASSEAANTEAFF.

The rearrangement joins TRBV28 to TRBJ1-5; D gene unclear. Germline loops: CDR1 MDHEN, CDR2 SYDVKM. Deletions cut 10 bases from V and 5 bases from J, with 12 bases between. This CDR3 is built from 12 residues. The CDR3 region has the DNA TGTGCCACCCTGACGGCCGATCAGCCCCAGCATTTT. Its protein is CATLTADQPQHF.

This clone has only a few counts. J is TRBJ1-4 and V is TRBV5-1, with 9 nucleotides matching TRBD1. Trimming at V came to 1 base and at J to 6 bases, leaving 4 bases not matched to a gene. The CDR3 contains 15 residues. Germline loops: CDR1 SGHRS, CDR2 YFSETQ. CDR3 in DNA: TGCGCCAGCAGCTTGTGGGGACAGGGAGATGAAAAACTGTTTTTT. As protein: CASSLWGQGDEKLFF.

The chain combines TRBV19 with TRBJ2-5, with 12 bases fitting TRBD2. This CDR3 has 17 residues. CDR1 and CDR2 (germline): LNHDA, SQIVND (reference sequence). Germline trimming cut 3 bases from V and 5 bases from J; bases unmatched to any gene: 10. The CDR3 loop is CASSIGLAGGARETQYF. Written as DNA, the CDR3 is TGTGCCAGTAGTATTGGTCTAGCGGGAGGGGCCAGGGAGACCCAGTACTTC.

In nucleotides, the CDR3 is TGTGCCAGCAGTTACGAGGTGGGACGGGGTTTCGAGCAGTACTTC. Amino acid sequence: CASSYEVGRGFEQYF. This sequence joins TRBV6-5 and TRBJ2-7; either TRBD1 or TRBD2 may fit D (5 bases each). CDR1 and CDR2 (germline): MNHEY, SVGAGI. Trimming took off 2 bases at V and 6 bases at J, with 17 bases between the two ends. The CDR3 contains 15 residues.

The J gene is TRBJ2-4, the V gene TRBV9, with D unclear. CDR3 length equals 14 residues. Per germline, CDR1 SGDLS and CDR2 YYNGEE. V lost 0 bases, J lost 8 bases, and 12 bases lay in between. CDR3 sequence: CASSVGIGIDIQYF. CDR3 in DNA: TGTGCCAGCAGCGTAGGTATAGGTATAGACATTCAGTACTTC.

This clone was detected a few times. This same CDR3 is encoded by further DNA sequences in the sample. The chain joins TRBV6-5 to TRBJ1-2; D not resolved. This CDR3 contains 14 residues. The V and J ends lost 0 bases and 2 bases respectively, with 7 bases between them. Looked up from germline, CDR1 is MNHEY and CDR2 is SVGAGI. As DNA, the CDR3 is TGTGCCAGCAGTTACTCGAGAGGGAACTATGGCTACACCTTC. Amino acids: CASSYSRGNYGYTF.

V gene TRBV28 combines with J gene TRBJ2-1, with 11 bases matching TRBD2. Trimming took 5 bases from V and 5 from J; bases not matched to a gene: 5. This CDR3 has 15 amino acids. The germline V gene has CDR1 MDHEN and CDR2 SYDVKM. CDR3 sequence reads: CASSPGTSGDNEQFF. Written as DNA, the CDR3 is TGTGCCAGCAGTCCCGGGACTAGCGGAGACAATGAGCAGTTCTTC.

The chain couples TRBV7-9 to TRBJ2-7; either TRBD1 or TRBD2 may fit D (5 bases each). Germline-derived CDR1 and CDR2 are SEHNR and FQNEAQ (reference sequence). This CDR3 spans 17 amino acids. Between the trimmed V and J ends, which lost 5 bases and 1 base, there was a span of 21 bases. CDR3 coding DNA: TGTGCCAGCAGCCCACCCACGGGCAGGGAGACATCCTACGAGCAGTACTTC. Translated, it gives CASSPPTGRETSYEQYF.

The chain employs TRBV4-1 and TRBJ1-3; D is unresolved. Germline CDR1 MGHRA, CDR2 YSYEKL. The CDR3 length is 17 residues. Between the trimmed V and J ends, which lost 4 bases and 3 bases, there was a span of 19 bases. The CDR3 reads CASSRGPGSRGGNTIYF. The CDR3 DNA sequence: TGCGCCAGCAGCCGAGGACCGGGGTCTCGGGGTGGAAACACCATATATTTT.

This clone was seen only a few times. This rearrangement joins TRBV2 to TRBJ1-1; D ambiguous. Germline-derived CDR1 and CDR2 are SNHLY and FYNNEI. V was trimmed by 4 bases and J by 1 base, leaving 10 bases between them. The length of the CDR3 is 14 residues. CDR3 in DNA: TGTGCCAGCAGTGGACGGAGGCAGAACACTGAAGCTTTCTTT. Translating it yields CASSGRRQNTEAFF.

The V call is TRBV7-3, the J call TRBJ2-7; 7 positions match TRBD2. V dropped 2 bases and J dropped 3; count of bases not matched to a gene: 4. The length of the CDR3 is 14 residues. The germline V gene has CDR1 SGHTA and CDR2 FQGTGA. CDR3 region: CASSLRGEGYEQYF. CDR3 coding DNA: TGTGCCAGCAGCTTACGAGGGGAGGGCTACGAGCAGTACTTC. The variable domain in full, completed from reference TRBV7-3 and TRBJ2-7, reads GAGVSQTPSNKVTEKGKYVELRCDPISGHTALYWYRQSLGQGPEFLIYFQGTGAADDSGLPNDRFFAVRPEGSVSTLKIQRTERGDSAVYLCASSLRGEGYEQYFGPGTRLTVT.